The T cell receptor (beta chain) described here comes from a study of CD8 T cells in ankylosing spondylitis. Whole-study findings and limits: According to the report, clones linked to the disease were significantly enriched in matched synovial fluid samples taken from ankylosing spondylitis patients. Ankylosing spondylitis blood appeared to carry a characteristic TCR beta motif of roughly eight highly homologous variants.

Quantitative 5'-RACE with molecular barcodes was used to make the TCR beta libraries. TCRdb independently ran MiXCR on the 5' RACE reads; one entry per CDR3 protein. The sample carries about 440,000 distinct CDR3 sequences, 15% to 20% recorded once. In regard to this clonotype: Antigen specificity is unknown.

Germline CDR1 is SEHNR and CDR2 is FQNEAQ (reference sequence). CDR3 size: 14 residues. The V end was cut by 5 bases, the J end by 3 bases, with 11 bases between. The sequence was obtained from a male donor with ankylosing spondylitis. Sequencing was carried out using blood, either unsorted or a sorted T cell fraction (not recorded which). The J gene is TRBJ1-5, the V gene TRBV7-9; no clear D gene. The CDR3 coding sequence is TGTGCCAGCAGCATGAGTGGGGACAATCAGCCCCAGCATTTT. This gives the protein CASSMSGDNQPQHF.